The 20 T cell receptor beta chains below were found in one sample sequenced in a study of persistence of HIV-infected CD4 T cells. The stimulus was lysate of CMV-infected fibroblasts, approximately 9.6 ug/mL. CD4+ T cells upregulating both CD40 ligand and CD69 were sorted as responding cells. Which antigens these TCRs recognize remains unknown. This was the immunoSEQ version 4 assay in survey mode. Here immunoSEQ multiplex PCR was the method, and the copy in TCRdb shows in-frame clones only, minus some. The profile shows a few thousand clones, less than 70% of them singletons. The material was CD4+ T cells sorted from PBMCs after approximately 19-hour stimulation, obtained from a patient who received antiretroviral therapy. The receptors here all came from an adult man with HIV who was CMV-seropositive.

The rearrangement uses TRBV6-2 or TRBV6-3 and TRBJ2-2, with 7 bases fitting TRBD1. The CDR3 sequence is 15 residues long. The V gene end was trimmed by 5 bases and the J gene end by 4 bases; junction bases not matched to a gene: 7. The germline V gene encodes CDR1 MNHEY and CDR2 SVGEGT. CDR3 nucleotide sequence: TGTGCCAGCAGTGTCTCGACAGGGACCACCGGGGAGCTGTTTTTT. It is translated as CASSVSTGTTGELFF.

This sequence joins TRBV3-1 (or the pseudogene TRBV3-2) and TRBJ2-5; TRBD2 matches 9 bases. The CDR3 has 21 residues. V shed 0 bases, J shed 4 bases, and the junction held 21 bases outside the gene matches. Per germline, CDR1 LGHDT and CDR2 YNNKEL (reference sequence). In nucleotides, the CDR3 is TGTGCCAGCAGCCAAGACGGGGATAGCGGGGGAAATATACTCTGGAGAGAGACCCAGTACTTC. Amino acids: CASSQDGDSGGNILWRETQYF.

The CDR3 DNA reads as TGCGCCAGCAGCCAAGAGGTAGGGGGGCTCCAAGAGACCCAGTACTTC. This codes for CASSQEVGGLQETQYF. The genes are TRBV4-3 and TRBJ2-5, with D possibly called TRBD1 or TRBD2 (6 bases each). The length of the CDR3 is 16 residues. Germline V gene lookup returns CDR1 LGHNA and CDR2 YSLEER. Trimming took off 0 bases at V and 1 base at J, with 12 bases between the two ends.

This clone was observed a handful of times. This chain connects TRBV21-1 to TRBJ2-1. TRBV21-1 is reported as a pseudogene. This CDR3 has 18 residues. The CDR3 DNA reads TGTGCCAGCAGCAAAGTTCGGATCGACAGGGGCGGGAGGAATGAGCAGTTCTTC. Protein: CASSKVRIDRGGRNEQFF.

The chain joins TRBV5-1 to TRBJ1-4; 10 bases agree with TRBD1. This CDR3 contains 17 residues. CDR1 SGHRS and CDR2 YFSETQ come from the germline V gene. J was trimmed by 1 base and V by 3 bases; bases with no gene match: 6. The DNA for the CDR3 is TGCGCCAGCAGCTCCCGGACAGGGGGTAGAACTAATGAAAAACTGTTTTTT. This codes for CASSSRTGGRTNEKLFF.

The rearrangement joins TRBV6-4 to TRBJ2-4; 7 bases are shared with TRBD1. Germline CDR1 reads MRHNA; CDR2 reads SNTAGT. The CDR3 has 12 residues. V dropped 9 bases and J dropped 4; count of bases not matched to a gene: 3. CDR3 region: CASYRGKNIQYF. In nucleotides, the CDR3 is TGTGCCAGTTACAGGGGAAAAAACATTCAGTACTTC.

As DNA, the CDR3 is TGTGCCAGCAGCTCTGGGCACCCCTACGAGCAGTACTTC. The encoded protein is CASSSGHPYEQYF. The genes are TRBV5-4 and TRBJ2-7; no definite D call. The CDR3 runs 13 residues. Trimming pared 3 bases from V and 2 bases from J, leaving 9 bases between. Germline CDR1 reads SGHNT; CDR2 reads YYREEE (reference sequence).

The V and J genes are TRBV7-9 and TRBJ1-1, with a weak D call TRBD1 (6 bases). With 3 bases removed from V and 4 bases from J, the gap between germline ends came to 12 bases. Germline values: CDR1 SEHNR, CDR2 FQNEAQ (reference sequence). The CDR3 consists of 14 residues. The CDR3 nucleotides read TGTGCCAGCAGCTTCCAGGGGTTGGGCACTGAAGCTTTCTTT. Amino acids: CASSFQGLGTEAFF.

This clone was observed once. V gene TRBV9 combines with J gene TRBJ1-2; 7 bases agree with TRBD1. CDR3 length equals 13 residues. V gave up 4 bases and J gave up 3 bases; unmatched junction bases: 3. CDR1 and CDR2 from the germline V gene are SGDLS and YYNGEE. CDR3 protein: CASSLTGDYGYTF. DNA of the CDR3: TGTGCCAGCAGCCTAACAGGGGACTATGGCTACACCTTC.

V usage is TRBV5-1 and J usage is TRBJ1-2; no firm D call. Germline CDR1 reads SGHRS; CDR2 reads YFSETQ. This CDR3 spans 14 amino acids. Trimming left V 0 bases short and J 3 bases short, with 9 bases between. The DNA for the CDR3 is TGCGCCAGCAGCTTGGCAGGCAGAGACTATGGCTACACCTTC. It encodes CASSLAGRDYGYTF. The full variable domain, in which reference TRBV5-1 and TRBJ1-2 provide the parts outside the CDR3, is KAGVTQTPRYLIKTRGQQVTLSCSPISGHRSVSWYQQTPGQGLQFLFEYFSETQRNKGNFPGRFSGRQFSNSRSEMNVSTLELGDSALYLCASSLAGRDYGYTFGSGTRLTVV.

The chain employs TRBV5-1 and TRBJ2-1; 11 bases fit TRBD2. Germline-derived CDR1 and CDR2 are SGHRS and YFSETQ. The V segment lost 1 base and the J segment 7 bases; nucleotides outside the gene matches: 4. The length of the CDR3 is 15 residues. The CDR3 sequence: CASSLIAGGPNEQFF. The CDR3 DNA is TGCGCCAGCAGCTTGATAGCGGGGGGGCCAAATGAGCAGTTCTTC. The full variable domain, its missing parts supplied by reference TRBV5-1 and TRBJ2-1, is KAGVTQTPRYLIKTRGQQVTLSCSPISGHRSVSWYQQTPGQGLQFLFEYFSETQRNKGNFPGRFSGRQFSNSRSEMNVSTLELGDSALYLCASSLIAGGPNEQFFGPGTRLTVL.

This clone occurred a few times. V gene TRBV7-9 combines with J gene TRBJ1-6; tentatively, D is TRBD1 (5 bases). This CDR3 contains 12 residues. Between the trimmed V and J ends, which lost 11 bases and 4 bases, there was a span of 9 bases. Per the germline V gene, CDR1 is SEHNR and CDR2 is FQNEAQ (reference sequence). CDR3 sequence: CASEGYNSPLHF. The CDR3 DNA is TGTGCCTCAGAGGGGTATAATTCACCCCTCCACTTT.

V is TRBV5-6 and J is TRBJ1-4, with 9 bases matching TRBD1. Trimming cost V 5 bases and J 5 bases; bases outside gene matches: 4. The CDR3 runs to 14 residues. The germline gives CDR1 SGHDT, CDR2 YYEEEE. The CDR3 is CASSRQGGNEKLFF. CDR3 nucleotides: TGTGCCAGCAGTCGACAGGGGGGAAATGAAAAACTGTTTTTT.

V gene TRBV2 combines with J gene TRBJ1-5; TRBD1 is a possible D gene (6 bases). The V and J ends lost 8 bases and 7 bases respectively, with 15 bases between them. This CDR3 is 13 amino acids long. Germline-derived CDR1 and CDR2 are SNHLY and FYNNEI. CDR3 region: CASGEHREQPQHF. In DNA, the CDR3 is TGTGCCAGCGGGGAACACAGGGAGCAGCCCCAGCATTTT.

The J gene is TRBJ1-1, the V gene TRBV28, with no clear D. The CDR3 has 13 residues. V was cut by 9 bases and J by 0 bases, with 11 bases left in between. Germline values: CDR1 MDHEN, CDR2 SYDVKM. This CDR3 is CASQNSMNTEAFF. CDR3 nucleotide sequence: TGTGCCAGTCAAAACAGCATGAACACTGAAGCTTTCTTT.

The genes are TRBV6-1 and TRBJ1-2, with D maybe TRBD1 (6 bases). Germline CDR1 reads MNHNS; CDR2 reads SASEGT. This CDR3 spans 17 amino acids. Deletions cut 4 bases from V and 5 bases from J, with 23 bases between. The CDR3 DNA is TGTGCCAGCAGTGTAGGAATATCCCACAGGGTCGAGTATGGCTACACCTTC. Encoded protein: CASSVGISHRVEYGYTF.

V is TRBV18 and J is TRBJ2-3; D may be TRBD1 (5 bases). The CDR3 spans 17 residues. The germline V gene encodes CDR1 KGHSH and CDR2 LQKENI. The germline V and J ends were trimmed by 6 bases and 5 bases, with 24 bases remaining between them. The DNA for the CDR3 is TGTGCCAGCTCCCCCCGGAGAGCACCAGCTAGGGGAGATACGCAGTATTTT. Encoded protein: CASSPRRAPARGDTQYF.

V is TRBV28 and J is TRBJ1-1, with unresolved D. The germline V and J ends were trimmed by 5 bases and 10 bases, with 20 bases remaining between them. The germline V gene has CDR1 MDHEN and CDR2 SYDVKM. The CDR3 contains 14 residues. DNA of the CDR3: TGTGCCAGCAGTCCCCCGCCGAGGGCCGCAGGAGCTTTCTTT. Its protein is CASSPPPRAAGAFF.

The V call is TRBV7-9, the J call TRBJ2-1; D not certain. This CDR3 comprises 15 residues. Germline assignment: CDR1 SEHNR and CDR2 FQNEAQ (reference sequence). V lost 0 bases, J lost 4 bases, and 10 bases lay in between. The CDR3 region has the DNA TGTGCCAGCAGCTTAGCATTACTCCGTTACAATGAGCAGTTCTTC. The encoded protein is CASSLALLRYNEQFF.

The chain employs TRBV7-2 and TRBJ1-1; D unclear. CDR1 and CDR2 (germline): SGHTA, FQGNSA. This CDR3 has 13 residues. Trimming shortened V by 2 bases and J by 8 bases, and 12 bases separated the two germline ends. The CDR3 sequence: CASSLTQPLEAFF. The CDR3 DNA is TGTGCCAGCAGCTTAACTCAGCCATTAGAAGCTTTCTTT. The full variable domain, completed using reference TRBV7-2 and TRBJ1-1, is GAGVSQSPSNKVTEKGKDVELRCDPISGHTALYWYRQSLGQGLEFLIYFQGNSAPDKSGLPSDRFSAERTGGSVSTLTIQRTQQEDSAVYLCASSLTQPLEAFFGQGTRLTVV.